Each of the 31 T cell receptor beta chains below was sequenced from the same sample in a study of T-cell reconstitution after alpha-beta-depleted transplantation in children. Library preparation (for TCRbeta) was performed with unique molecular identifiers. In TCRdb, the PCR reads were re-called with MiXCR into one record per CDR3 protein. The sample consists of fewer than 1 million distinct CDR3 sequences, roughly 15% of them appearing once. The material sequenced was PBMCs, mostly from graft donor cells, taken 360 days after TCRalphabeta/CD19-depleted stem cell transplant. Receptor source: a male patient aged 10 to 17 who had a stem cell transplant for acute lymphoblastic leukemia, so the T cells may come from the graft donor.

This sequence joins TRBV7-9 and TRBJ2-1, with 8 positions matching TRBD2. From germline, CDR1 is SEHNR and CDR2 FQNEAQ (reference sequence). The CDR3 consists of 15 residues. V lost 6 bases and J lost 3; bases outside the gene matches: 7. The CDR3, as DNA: TGTGCCAGCAGAAGTAGCGGGGCCGTCTACAATGAGCAGTTCTTC. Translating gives CASRSSGAVYNEQFF.

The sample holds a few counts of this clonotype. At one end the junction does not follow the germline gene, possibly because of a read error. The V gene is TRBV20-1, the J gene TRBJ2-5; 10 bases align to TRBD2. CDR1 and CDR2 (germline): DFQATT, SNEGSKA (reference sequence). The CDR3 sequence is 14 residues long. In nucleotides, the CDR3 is TGCAGTCCTAGGCCGGCAGCGGGAGGGCGGATCCAGTACTTC. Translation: CSPRPAAGGRIQYF.

The CDR3 sequence is CAFCLDIVSGRGRNYEQYF. CDR3 DNA: TGTGCCTTCTGTTTAGATATCGTTAGCGGGAGGGGAAGAAACTACGAGCAGTACTTC. V is TRBV12-3 or TRBV12-4 and J is TRBJ2-7; 11 bases fit TRBD2. Trimming took 11 bases from V and 3 from J; bases not matched to a gene: 24. This CDR3 is built from 19 residues.

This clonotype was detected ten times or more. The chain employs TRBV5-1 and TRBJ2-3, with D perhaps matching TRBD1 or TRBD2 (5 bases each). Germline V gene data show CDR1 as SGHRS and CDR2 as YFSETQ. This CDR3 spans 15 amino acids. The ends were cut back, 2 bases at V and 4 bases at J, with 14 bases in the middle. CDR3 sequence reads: CASSLGTVGPDTQYF. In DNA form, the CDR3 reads TGCGCCAGCAGCTTAGGGACCGTGGGACCAGATACGCAGTATTTT.

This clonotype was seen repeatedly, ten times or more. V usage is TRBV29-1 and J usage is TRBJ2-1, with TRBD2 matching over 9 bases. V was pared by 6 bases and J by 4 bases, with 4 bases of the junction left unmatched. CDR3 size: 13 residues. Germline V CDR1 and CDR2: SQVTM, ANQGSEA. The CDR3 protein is CSVRLAVYNEQFF. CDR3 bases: TGCAGCGTGCGACTAGCGGTTTACAATGAGCAGTTCTTC.

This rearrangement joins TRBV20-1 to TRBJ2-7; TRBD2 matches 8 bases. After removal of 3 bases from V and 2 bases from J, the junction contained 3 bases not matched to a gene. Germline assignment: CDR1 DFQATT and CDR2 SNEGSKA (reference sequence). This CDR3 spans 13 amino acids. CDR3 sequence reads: CSASGGRPYEQYF. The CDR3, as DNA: TGCAGTGCTAGCGGCGGGAGGCCCTACGAGCAGTACTTC.

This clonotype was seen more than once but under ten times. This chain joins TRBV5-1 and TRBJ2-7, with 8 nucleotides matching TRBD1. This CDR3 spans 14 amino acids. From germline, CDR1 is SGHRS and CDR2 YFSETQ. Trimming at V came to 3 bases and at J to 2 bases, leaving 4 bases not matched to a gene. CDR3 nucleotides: TGCGCCAGCAGCTCGGACAGGGTTACCTACGAGCAGTACTTC. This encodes CASSSDRVTYEQYF.

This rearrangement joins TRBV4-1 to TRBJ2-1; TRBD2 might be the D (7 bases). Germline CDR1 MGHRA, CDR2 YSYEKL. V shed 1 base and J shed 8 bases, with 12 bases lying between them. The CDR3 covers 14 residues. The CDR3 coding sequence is TGCGCCAGCAGCCAAGTTGGCGGGGGCGATGAGCAGTTCTTC. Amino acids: CASSQVGGGDEQFF.

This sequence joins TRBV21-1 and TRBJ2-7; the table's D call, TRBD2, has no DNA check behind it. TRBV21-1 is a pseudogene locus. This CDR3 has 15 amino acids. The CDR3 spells CASSKGRTETYEQYF. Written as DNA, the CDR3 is TGTGCCAGCAGCAAAGGGAGGACTGAGACTTACGAGCAGTACTTC.

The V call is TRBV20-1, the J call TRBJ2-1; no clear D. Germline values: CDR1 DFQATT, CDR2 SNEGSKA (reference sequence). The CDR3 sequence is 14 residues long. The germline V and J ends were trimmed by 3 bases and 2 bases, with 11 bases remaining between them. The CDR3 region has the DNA TGCAGTGCTAGCTGGTCTACTCCCTACAATGAGCAGTTCTTC. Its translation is CSASWSTPYNEQFF.

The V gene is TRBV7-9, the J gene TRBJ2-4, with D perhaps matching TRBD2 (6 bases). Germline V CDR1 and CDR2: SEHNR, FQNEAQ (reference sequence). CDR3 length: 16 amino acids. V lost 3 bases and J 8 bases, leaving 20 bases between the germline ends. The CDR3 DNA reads TGTGCCAGCAGCTTGCCCCCCACGGGAGTTACGGACATTCAGTACTTC. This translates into CASSLPPTGVTDIQYF.

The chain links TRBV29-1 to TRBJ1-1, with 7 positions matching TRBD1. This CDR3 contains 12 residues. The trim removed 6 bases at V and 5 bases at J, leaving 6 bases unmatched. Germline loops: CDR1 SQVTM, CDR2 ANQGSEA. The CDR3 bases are TGCAGCGTGGCACGACAGGGTACTGAAGCTTTCTTT. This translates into CSVARQGTEAFF.

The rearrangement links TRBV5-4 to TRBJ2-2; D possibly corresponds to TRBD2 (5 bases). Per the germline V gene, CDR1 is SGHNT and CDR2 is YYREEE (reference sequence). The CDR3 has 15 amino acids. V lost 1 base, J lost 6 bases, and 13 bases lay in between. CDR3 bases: TGTGCCAGCAGCTTGTCCGGGATAGTCCCCGGGGAGCTGTTTTTT. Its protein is CASSLSGIVPGELFF.

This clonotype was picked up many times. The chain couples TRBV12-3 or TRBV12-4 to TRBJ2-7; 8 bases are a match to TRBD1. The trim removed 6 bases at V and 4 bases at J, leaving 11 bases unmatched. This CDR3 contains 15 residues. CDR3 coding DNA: TGTGCCAGCAGCCTAATGGACAGGGTAAGGTACGAGCAGTACTTC. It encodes CASSLMDRVRYEQYF.

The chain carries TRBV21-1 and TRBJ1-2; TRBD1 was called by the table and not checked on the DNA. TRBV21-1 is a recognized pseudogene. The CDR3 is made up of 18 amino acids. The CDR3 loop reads CASSPFRAAGGHDYGYTF. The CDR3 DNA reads TGTGCCAGCAGCCCGTTTCGGGCGGCAGGGGGTCATGACTATGGCTACACCTTC.

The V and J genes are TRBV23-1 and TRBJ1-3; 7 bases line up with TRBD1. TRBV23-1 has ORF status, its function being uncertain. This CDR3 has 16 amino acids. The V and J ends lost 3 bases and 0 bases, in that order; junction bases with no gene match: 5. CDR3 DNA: TGCGCCAGCAGTCAGCCAGACAGGGTCTCTGGAAACACCATATATTTT. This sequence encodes CASSQPDRVSGNTIYF.

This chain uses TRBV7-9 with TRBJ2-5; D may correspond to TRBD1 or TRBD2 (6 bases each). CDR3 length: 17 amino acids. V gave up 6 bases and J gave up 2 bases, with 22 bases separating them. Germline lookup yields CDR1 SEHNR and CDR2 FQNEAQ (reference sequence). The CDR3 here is CASSSWILTGAQETQYF. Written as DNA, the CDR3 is TGTGCCAGCAGTTCTTGGATCCTTACGGGGGCTCAAGAGACCCAGTACTTC. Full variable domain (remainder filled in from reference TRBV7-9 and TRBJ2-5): DTGVSQNPRHKITKRGQNVTFRCDPISEHNRLYWYRQTLGQGPEFLTYFQNEAQLEKSRLLSDRFSAERPKGSFSTLEIQRTEQGDSAMYLCASSSWILTGAQETQYFGPGTRLLVL.

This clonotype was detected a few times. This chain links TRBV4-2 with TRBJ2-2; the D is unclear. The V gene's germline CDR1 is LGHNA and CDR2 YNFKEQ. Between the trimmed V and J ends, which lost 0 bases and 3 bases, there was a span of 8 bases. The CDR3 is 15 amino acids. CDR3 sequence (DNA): TGTGCCAGCAGCCAAGATAGGCAGGACACCGGGGAGCTGTTTTTT. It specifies CASSQDRQDTGELFF.

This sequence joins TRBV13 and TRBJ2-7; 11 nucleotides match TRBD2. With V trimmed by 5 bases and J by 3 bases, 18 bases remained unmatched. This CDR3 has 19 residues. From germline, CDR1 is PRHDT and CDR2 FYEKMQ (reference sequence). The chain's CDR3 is CASSPISGEGTSGYYEQYF. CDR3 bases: TGTGCCAGCAGCCCCATTTCTGGTGAAGGGACTAGCGGATACTACGAGCAGTACTTC.

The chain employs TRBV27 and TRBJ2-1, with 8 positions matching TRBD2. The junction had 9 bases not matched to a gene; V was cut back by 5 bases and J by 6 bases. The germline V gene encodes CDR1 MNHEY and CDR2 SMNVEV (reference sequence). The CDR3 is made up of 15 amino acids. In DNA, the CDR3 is TGTGCCAGCAGTCAGACTAGCGCGGTCTTCAATGAGCAGTTCTTC. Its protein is CASSQTSAVFNEQFF.

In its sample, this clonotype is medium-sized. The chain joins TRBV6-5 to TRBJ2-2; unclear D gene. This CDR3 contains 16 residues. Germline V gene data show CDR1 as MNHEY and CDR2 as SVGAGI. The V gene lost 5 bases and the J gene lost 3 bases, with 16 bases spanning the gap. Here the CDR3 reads CASSPLETRHTGELFF. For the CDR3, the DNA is TGTGCCAGCAGTCCTCTAGAGACGCGCCACACCGGGGAGCTGTTTTTT.

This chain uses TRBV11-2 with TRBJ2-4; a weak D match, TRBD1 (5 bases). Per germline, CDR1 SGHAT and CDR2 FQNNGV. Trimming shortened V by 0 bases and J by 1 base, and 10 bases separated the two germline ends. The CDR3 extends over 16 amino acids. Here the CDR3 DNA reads TGTGCCAGCAGCTTAGAAGGGGCAATGGCCAAAAACATTCAGTACTTC. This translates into CASSLEGAMAKNIQYF. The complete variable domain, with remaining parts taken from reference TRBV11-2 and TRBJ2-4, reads EAGVAQSPRYKIIEKRQSVAFWCNPISGHATLYWYQQILGQGPKLLIQFQNNGVVDDSQLPKDRFSAERLKGVDSTLKIQPAKLEDSAVYLCASSLEGAMAKNIQYFGAGTRLSVL.

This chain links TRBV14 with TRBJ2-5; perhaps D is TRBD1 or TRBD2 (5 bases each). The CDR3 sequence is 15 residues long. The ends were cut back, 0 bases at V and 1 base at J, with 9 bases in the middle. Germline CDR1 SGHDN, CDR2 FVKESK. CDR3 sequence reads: CASSQDPGPQETQYF. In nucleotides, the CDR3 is TGTGCCAGCAGCCAAGACCCGGGACCCCAAGAGACCCAGTACTTC.

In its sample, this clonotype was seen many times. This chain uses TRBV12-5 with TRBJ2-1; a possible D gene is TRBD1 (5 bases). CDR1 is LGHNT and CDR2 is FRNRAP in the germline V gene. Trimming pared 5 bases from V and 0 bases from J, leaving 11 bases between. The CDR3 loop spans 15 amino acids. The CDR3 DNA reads TGTGCTAGTGGTCTACTGGACAACTCCTACAATGAGCAGTTCTTC. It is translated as CASGLLDNSYNEQFF.

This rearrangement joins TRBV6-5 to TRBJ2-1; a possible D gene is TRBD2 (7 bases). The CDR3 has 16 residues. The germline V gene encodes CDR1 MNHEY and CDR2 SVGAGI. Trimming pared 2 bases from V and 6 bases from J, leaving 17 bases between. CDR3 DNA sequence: TGTGCCAGCAGTTACGGTTCTAGCGGAGGGGGCAATGAGCAGTTCTTC. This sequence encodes CASSYGSSGGGNEQFF.

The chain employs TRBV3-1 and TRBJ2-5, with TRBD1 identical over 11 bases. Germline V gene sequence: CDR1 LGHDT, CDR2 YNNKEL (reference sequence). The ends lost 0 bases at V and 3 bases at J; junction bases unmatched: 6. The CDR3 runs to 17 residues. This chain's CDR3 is CASSQDGTGGWEETQYF. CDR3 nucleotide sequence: TGTGCCAGCAGCCAAGATGGGACAGGGGGTTGGGAAGAGACCCAGTACTTC.

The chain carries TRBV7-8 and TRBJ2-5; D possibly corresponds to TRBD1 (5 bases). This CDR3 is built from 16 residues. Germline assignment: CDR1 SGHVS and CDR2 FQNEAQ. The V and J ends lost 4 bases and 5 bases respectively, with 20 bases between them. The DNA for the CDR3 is TGTGCCAGCAGCTCCGGCAGGGTCCCTCTTCGGGAGACCCAGTACTTC. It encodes CASSSGRVPLRETQYF.

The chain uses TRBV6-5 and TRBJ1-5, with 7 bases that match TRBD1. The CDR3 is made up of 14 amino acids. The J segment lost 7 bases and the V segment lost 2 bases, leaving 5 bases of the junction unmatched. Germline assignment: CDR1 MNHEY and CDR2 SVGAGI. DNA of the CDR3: TGTGCCAGCAGTTACCAGGCAGGGGGGCAGCCCCAGCATTTT. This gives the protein CASSYQAGGQPQHF.

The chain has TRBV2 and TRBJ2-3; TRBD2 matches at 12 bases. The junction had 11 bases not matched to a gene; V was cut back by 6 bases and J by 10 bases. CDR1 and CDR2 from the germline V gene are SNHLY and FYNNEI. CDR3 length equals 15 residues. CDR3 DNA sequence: TGTGCCAGCAGAGTGACTAGCGGGAGAGTTCAGGCGCAGTATTTT. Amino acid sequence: CASRVTSGRVQAQYF.

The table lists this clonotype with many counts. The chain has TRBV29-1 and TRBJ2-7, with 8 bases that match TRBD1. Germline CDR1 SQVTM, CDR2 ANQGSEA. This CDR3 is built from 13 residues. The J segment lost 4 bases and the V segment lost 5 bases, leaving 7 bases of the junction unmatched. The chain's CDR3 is CSVLTGTGYEQYF. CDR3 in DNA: TGCAGCGTTCTTACCGGGACAGGATACGAGCAGTACTTC.

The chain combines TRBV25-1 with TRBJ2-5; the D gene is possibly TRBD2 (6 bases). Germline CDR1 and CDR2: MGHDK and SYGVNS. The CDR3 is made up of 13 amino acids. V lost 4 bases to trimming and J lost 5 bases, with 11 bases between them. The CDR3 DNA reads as TGTGCCAGCAGTGGGGACTTAACGGAGACCCAGTACTTC. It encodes CASSGDLTETQYF.